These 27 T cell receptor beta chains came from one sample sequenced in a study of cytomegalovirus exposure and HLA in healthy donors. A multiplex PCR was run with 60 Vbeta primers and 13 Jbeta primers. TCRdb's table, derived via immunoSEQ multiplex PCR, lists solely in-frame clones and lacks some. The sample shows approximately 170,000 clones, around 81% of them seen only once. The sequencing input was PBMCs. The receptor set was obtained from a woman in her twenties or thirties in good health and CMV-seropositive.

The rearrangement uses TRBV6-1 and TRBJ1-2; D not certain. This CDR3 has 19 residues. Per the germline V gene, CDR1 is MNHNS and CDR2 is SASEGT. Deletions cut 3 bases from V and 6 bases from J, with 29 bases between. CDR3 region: CASSERVFQQNSVLHGYTF. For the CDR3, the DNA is TGTGCCAGCAGTGAGCGGGTTTTCCAACAAAATTCAGTACTTCATGGCTACACCTTC.

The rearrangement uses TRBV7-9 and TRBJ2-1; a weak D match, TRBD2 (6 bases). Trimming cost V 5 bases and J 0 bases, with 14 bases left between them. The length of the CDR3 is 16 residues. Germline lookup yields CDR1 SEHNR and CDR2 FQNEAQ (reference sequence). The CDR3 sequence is CASSGRTKFSYNEQFF. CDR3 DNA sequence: TGTGCCAGCAGCGGCCGGACTAAATTCTCCTACAATGAGCAGTTCTTC. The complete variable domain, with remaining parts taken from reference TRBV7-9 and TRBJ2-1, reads DTGVSQNPRHKITKRGQNVTFRCDPISEHNRLYWYRQTLGQGPEFLTYFQNEAQLEKSRLLSDRFSAERPKGSFSTLEIQRTEQGDSAMYLCASSGRTKFSYNEQFFGPGTRLTVL.

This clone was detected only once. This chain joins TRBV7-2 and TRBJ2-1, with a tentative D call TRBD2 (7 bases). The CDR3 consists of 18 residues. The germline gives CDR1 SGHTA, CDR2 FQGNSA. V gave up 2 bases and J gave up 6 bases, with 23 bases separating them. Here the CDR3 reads CASSLIGGSGVVSNEQFF. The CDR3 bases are TGTGCCAGCAGCTTAATTGGGGGCAGCGGGGTTGTCTCCAATGAGCAGTTCTTC.

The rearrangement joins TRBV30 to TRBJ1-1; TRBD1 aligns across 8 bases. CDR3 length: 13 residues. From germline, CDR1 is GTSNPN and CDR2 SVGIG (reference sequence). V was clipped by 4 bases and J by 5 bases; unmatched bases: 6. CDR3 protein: CAWTTQGDTEAFF. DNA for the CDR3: TGTGCCTGGACCACACAGGGGGATACTGAAGCTTTCTTT.

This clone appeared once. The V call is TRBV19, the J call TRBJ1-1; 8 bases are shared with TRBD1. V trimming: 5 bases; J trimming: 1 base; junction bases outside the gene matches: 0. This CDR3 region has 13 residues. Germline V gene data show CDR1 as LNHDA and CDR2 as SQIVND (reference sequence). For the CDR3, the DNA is TGTGCCAGTAGTGACAGGGGGAACACTGAAGCTTTCTTT. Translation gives CASSDRGNTEAFF.

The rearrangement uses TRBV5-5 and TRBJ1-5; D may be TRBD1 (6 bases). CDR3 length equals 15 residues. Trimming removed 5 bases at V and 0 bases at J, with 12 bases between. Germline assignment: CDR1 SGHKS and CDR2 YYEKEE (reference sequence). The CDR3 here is CASRSDSNSNQPQHF. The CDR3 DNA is TGTGCCAGCAGATCGGACAGCAATAGCAATCAGCCCCAGCATTTT.

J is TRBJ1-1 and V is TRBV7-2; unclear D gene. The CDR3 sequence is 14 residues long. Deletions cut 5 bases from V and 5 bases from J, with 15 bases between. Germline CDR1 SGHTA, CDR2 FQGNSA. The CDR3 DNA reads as TGTGCCAGCAGCCCTGATCTGGGGAGGACTGAAGCTTTCTTT. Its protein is CASSPDLGRTEAFF.

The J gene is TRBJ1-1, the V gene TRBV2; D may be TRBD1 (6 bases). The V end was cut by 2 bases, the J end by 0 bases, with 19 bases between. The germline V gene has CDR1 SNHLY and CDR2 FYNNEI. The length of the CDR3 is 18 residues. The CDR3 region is CASSEPKTGPGMNTEAFF. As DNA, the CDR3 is TGTGCCAGCAGTGAACCGAAGACAGGCCCGGGCATGAACACTGAAGCTTTCTTT.

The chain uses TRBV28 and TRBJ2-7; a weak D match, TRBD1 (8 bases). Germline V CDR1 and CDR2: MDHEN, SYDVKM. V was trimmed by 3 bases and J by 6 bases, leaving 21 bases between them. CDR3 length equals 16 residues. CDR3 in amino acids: CASSFPGGQGAFEQYF. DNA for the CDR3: TGTGCCAGCAGTTTCCCCGGGGGGCAGGGGGCCTTCGAGCAGTACTTC.

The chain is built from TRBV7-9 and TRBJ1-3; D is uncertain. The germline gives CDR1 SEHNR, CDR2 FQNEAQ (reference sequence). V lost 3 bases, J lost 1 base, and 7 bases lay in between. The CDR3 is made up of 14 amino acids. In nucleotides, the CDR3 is TGTGCCAGCAGCTTCGACTTTTCTGGAAACACCATATATTTT. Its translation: CASSFDFSGNTIYF.

The CDR3 spells CASRPNSRTGDTGELFF. In nucleotides, the CDR3 is TGTGCCAGCAGACCTAATTCTAGGACAGGGGACACCGGGGAGCTGTTTTTT. J is TRBJ2-2 and V is TRBV28, with 9 positions matching TRBD1. The CDR3 runs 17 residues. Germline V CDR1 and CDR2: MDHEN, SYDVKM. J lost 3 bases, V lost 6 bases, and 11 bases had no gene match.

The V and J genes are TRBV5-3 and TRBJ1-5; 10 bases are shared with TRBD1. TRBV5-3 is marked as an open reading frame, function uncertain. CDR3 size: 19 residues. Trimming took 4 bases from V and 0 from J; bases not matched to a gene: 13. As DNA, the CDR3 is TGTGCCAGAAGCCAAAGCCGGGACAGGGGACGTTATAGCAATCAGCCCCAGCATTTT. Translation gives CARSQSRDRGRYSNQPQHF.

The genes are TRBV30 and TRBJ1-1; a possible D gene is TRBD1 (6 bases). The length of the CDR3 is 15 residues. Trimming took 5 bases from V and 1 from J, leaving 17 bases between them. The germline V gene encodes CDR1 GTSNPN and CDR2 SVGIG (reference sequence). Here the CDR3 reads CAWEQGSPRNTEAFF. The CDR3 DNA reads TGTGCCTGGGAACAGGGAAGCCCTCGGAACACTGAAGCTTTCTTT.

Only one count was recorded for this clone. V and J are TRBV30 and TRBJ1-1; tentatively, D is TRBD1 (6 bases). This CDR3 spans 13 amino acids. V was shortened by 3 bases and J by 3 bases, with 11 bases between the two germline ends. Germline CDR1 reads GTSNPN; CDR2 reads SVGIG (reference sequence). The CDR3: CAWRTGRDTEAFF. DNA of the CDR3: TGTGCCTGGAGGACAGGCAGAGACACTGAAGCTTTCTTT.

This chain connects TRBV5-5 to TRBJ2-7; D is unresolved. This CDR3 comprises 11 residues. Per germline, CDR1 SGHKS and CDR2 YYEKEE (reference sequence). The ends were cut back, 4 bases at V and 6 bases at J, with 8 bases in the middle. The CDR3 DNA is TGTGCCAGCAGCGTACGGGTCGAGCAGTACTTC. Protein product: CASSVRVEQYF.

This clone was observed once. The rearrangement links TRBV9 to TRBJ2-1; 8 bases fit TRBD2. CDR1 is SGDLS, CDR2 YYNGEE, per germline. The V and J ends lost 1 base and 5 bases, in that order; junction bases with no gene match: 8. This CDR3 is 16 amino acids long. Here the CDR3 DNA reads TGTGCCAGCAGCGTAAGCGGTAGCGGGGTTCACAATGAGCAGTTCTTC. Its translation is CASSVSGSGVHNEQFF.

The CDR3, as DNA: TGTGCCAGCACCACCGATCTAAATGCGGGGCTGTTTTTT. Amino acids: CASTTDLNAGLFF. V usage is TRBV5-4 and J usage is TRBJ2-2; possibly TRBD2 for D (5 bases). With 6 bases removed from V and 13 bases from J, the gap between germline ends came to 19 bases. Germline CDR1 reads SGHNT; CDR2 reads YYREEE (reference sequence). The CDR3 extends over 13 amino acids.

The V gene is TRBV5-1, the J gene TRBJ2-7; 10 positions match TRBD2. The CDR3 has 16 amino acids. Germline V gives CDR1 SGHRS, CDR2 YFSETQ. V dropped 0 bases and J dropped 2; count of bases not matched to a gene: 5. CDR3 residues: CASSLEGSGRTYEQYF. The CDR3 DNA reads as TGCGCCAGCAGCTTGGAAGGTAGCGGGAGGACCTACGAGCAGTACTTC.

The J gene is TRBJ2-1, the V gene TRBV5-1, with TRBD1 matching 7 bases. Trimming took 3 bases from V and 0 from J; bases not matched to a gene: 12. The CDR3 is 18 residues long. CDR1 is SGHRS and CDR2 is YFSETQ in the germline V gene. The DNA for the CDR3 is TGCGCCAGCAGCTCCACCAGGACAGGCCTTACCTCCTACAATGAGCAGTTCTTC. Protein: CASSSTRTGLTSYNEQFF.

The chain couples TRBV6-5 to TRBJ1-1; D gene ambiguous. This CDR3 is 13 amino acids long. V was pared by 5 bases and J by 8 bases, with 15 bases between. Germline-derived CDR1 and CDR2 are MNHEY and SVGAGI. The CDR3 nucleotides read TGTGCCAGCAGTCCCCCATATGCCCGGGAAGCTTTCTTT. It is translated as CASSPPYAREAFF.

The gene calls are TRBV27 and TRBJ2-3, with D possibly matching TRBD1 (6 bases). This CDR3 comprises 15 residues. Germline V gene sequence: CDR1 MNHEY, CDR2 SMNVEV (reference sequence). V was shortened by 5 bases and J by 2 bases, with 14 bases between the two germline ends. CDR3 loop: CASSPWDTSTDTQYF. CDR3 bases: TGTGCCAGCAGTCCGTGGGACACCTCCACAGATACGCAGTATTTT.

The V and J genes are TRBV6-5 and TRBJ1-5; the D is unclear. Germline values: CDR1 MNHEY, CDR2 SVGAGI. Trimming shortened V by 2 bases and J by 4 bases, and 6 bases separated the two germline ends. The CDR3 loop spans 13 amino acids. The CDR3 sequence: CASSYTGNQPQHF. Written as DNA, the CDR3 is TGTGCCAGCAGTTACACCGGGAATCAGCCCCAGCATTTT.

CDR3 in DNA: TGCGCCAGCAGCCAAGATCTGAACAGGGAAGATCAGCCCCAGCATTTT. This gives the protein CASSQDLNREDQPQHF. V usage is TRBV4-3 and J usage is TRBJ1-5, with D perhaps TRBD1 (6 bases). The V gene lost 0 bases and the J gene lost 5 bases, with 14 bases spanning the gap. This CDR3 region has 16 residues. Germline V gene lookup returns CDR1 LGHNA and CDR2 YSLEER.

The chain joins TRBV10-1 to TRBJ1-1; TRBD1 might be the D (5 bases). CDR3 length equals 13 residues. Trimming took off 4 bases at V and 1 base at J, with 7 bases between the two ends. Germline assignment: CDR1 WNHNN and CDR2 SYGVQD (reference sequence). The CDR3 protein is CASSGQRNTEAFF. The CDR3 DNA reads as TGCGCCAGCAGTGGACAGAGGAACACTGAAGCTTTCTTT.

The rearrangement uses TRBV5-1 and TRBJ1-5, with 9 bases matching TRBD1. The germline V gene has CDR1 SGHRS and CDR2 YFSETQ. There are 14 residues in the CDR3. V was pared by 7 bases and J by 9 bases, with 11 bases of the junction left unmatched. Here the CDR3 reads CASRPGQGMGPQHF. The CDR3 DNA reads TGCGCCAGCCGACCGGGACAGGGAATGGGGCCCCAGCATTTT.

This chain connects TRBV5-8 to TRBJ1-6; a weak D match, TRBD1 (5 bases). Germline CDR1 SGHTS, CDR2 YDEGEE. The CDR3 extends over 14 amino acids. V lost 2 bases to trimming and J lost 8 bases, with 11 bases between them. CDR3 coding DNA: TGTGCCAGCAGCTTCCGGCAGGGCCATTCACCCCTCCACTTT. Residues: CASSFRQGHSPLHF.

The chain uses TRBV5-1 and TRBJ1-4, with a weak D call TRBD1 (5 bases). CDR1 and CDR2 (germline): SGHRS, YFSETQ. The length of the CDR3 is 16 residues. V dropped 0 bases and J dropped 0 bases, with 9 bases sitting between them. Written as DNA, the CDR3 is TGCGCCAGCAGCTTGGCGAGACAGTCAACTAATGAAAAACTGTTTTTT. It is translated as CASSLARQSTNEKLFF.